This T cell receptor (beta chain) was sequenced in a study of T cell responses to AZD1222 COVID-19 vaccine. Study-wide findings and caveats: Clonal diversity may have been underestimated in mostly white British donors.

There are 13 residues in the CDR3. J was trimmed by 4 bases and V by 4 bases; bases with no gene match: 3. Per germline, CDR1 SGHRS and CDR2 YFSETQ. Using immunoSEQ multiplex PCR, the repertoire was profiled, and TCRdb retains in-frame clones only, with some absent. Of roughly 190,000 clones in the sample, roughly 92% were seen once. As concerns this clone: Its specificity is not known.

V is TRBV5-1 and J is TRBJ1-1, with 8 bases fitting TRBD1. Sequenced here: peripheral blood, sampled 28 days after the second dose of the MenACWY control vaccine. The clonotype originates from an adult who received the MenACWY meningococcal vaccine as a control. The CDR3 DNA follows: TGCGCCAGCAGCGAGGACAGGGCCACTGAAGCTTTCTTT. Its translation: CASSEDRATEAFF. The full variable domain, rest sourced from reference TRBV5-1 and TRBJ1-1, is KAGVTQTPRYLIKTRGQQVTLSCSPISGHRSVSWYQQTPGQGLQFLFEYFSETQRNKGNFPGRFSGRQFSNSRSEMNVSTLELGDSALYLCASSEDRATEAFFGQGTRLTVV.